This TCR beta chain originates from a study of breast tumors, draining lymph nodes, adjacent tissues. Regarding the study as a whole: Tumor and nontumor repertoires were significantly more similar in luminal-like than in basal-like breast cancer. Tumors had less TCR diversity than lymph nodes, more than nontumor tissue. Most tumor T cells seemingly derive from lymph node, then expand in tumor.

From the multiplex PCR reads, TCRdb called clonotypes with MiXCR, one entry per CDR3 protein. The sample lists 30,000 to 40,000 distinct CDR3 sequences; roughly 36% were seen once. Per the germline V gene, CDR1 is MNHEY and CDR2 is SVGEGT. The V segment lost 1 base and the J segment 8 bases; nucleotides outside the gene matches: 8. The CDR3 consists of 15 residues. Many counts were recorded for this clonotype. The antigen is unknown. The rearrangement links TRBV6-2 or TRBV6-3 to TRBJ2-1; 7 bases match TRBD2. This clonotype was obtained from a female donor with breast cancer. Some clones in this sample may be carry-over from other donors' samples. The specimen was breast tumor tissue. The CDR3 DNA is TGTGCCAGCAGTTACTTGCCCGGACTAGGCTATGAGCAGTTCTTC. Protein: CASSYLPGLGYEQFF.